The 24 T cell receptor beta chains presented below share a single source sample, sequenced in a study of beta chain features in type 1 diabetes. The study reverse transcribed the entire isolated RNA, so it sequenced expressed TCRB transcripts. Data came from immunoSEQ multiplex PCR; TCRdb stores just in-frame clones and leaves some out. This repertoire shows 450,000 to 550,000 clones, roughly 30% found once; its top ten account for 0.05% to 0.065%. Sequencing was done on a sample of naive CD4+ T cells from blood. The origin of the receptors is a man between 18 and 35 years old in good health.

The chain joins TRBV4-2 to TRBJ2-3, with TRBD1 matching 8 bases. Germline trimming cut 4 bases from V and 5 bases from J; bases unmatched to any gene: 8. CDR1 LGHNA and CDR2 YNFKEQ come from the germline V gene. The CDR3 is 15 amino acids. The CDR3 region is CASSPKDREKDTQYF. For the CDR3, the DNA is TGTGCCAGCAGCCCGAAGGACAGGGAAAAAGATACGCAGTATTTT.

Notes on this clone: Additional DNA sequences in this sample encode the identical CDR3. The rearrangement links TRBV4-1 to TRBJ2-5; TRBD1 agrees at 10 bases. The trim removed 4 bases at V and 4 bases at J, leaving 0 bases unmatched. CDR3 size: 13 residues. The germline gives CDR1 MGHRA, CDR2 YSYEKL. CDR3 region: CASSRTGGETQYF. CDR3 DNA sequence: TGCGCCAGCAGCCGGACAGGGGGAGAGACCCAGTACTTC.

The chain has TRBV9 and TRBJ2-1, with D hard to call. Germline V CDR1 and CDR2: SGDLS, YYNGEE. The CDR3 runs 15 residues. Trimming pared 3 bases from V and 2 bases from J, leaving 12 bases between. The CDR3 loop is CASSALPRTYNEQFF. CDR3 DNA sequence: TGTGCCAGCAGCGCCCTTCCCAGGACCTACAATGAGCAGTTCTTC.

V gene TRBV7-2 combines with J gene TRBJ2-1; the match to TRBD2 covers 9 bases. Per the germline V gene, CDR1 is SGHTA and CDR2 is FQGNSA. V gave up 2 bases and J gave up 8 bases; unmatched junction bases: 10. The CDR3 contains 16 residues. The CDR3 DNA follows: TGTGCCAGCAGCTTAATAGCGGGAGTGGTGGGGGATGAGCAGTTCTTC. This encodes CASSLIAGVVGDEQFF.

This clone was detected a few times. This chain connects TRBV7-2 to TRBJ2-7; 10 positions agree with TRBD2. The J segment lost 6 bases and the V segment lost 7 bases, leaving 12 bases of the junction unmatched. Germline CDR1 SGHTA, CDR2 FQGNSA. CDR3 length equals 15 residues. CDR3 sequence reads: CASTPTSGNRPEQYF. The CDR3 bases are TGTGCCAGCACCCCTACTAGCGGGAACAGACCCGAGCAGTACTTC.

In DNA, the CDR3 is TGTGCCTACGGGAACTACGAGCAGTACTTC. It is translated as CAYGNYEQYF. The V and J genes are TRBV30 and TRBJ2-7, with D possibly being TRBD2 (5 bases). CDR3 length equals 10 residues. Germline V gene lookup returns CDR1 GTSNPN and CDR2 SVGIG (reference sequence). V shed 7 bases and J shed 3 bases, with 7 bases lying between them.

The rearrangement uses TRBV7-2 and TRBJ1-5; D call uncertain. In germline, CDR1 is SGHTA, CDR2 FQGNSA. V lost 3 bases and J lost 1, with 10 bases in between. This CDR3 region has 15 residues. The CDR3 loop is CASSFTGLSNQPQHF. In DNA, the CDR3 is TGTGCCAGCAGCTTCACGGGCCTCAGCAATCAGCCCCAGCATTTT.

This clone was observed a few times. The rearrangement uses TRBV29-1 and TRBJ2-3; D perhaps matches TRBD1 (6 bases). Between the trimmed V and J ends, which lost 6 bases and 5 bases, there was a span of 9 bases. The CDR3 is 11 amino acids. The germline V gene encodes CDR1 SQVTM and CDR2 ANQGSEA. DNA of the CDR3: TGCAGCGTCCTACAGGGAGATACGCAGTATTTT. Residues: CSVLQGDTQYF.

The rearrangement links TRBV29-1 to TRBJ2-7; tentatively, D is TRBD1 (6 bases). Deletions cut 2 bases from V and 2 bases from J, with 22 bases between. The CDR3 is 17 amino acids. Germline V gives CDR1 SQVTM, CDR2 ANQGSEA. The CDR3 reads CSVETRDAGARPYEQYF. The CDR3, as DNA: TGCAGCGTTGAAACGCGAGATGCAGGGGCGCGCCCCTACGAGCAGTACTTC.

This chain uses TRBV10-3 with TRBJ1-5; D remains ambiguous. The CDR3 spans 15 residues. Germline V gives CDR1 ENHRY, CDR2 SYGVKD. V dropped 3 bases and J dropped 6 bases, with 15 bases sitting between them. The CDR3, as DNA: TGTGCCATCAGTGAAAACTCCGCGACCCCTCAGCCCCAGCATTTT. Its protein is CAISENSATPQPQHF.

In this sample, this clone turned up a few times. V gene TRBV15 combines with J gene TRBJ1-2; no definite D call. This CDR3 comprises 14 residues. Trimming removed 0 bases from V and 4 bases from J, with 9 bases in between. In germline, CDR1 is LNHNV, CDR2 YYDKDF (reference sequence). CDR3 DNA sequence: TGTGCCACCAGCAGAGATATGGGGTTCTATGGCTACACCTTC. It specifies CATSRDMGFYGYTF.

This chain links TRBV9 with TRBJ2-7, with D perhaps matching TRBD1 or TRBD2 (6 bases each). The CDR3 totals 14 residues. V dropped 4 bases and J dropped 5 bases, with 16 bases sitting between them. Germline CDR1 and CDR2: SGDLS and YYNGEE. Here the CDR3 DNA reads TGTGCCAGCAGCCGAGGGGGGAGGCATAACGAGCAGTACTTC. It specifies CASSRGGRHNEQYF.

V is TRBV30 and J is TRBJ2-7; 7 bases map to TRBD1. Germline V CDR1 and CDR2: GTSNPN, SVGIG (reference sequence). V lost 7 bases and J lost 1; bases outside the gene matches: 7. The CDR3 loop spans 13 amino acids. CDR3 sequence: CAYDRDSSYEQYF. For the CDR3, the DNA is TGTGCCTATGACAGGGATAGTTCCTACGAGCAGTACTTC.

A word on this clone: Germline and junction disagree at one end, which may indicate a read error. The chain couples TRBV18 to TRBJ2-1; 9 bases agree with TRBD2. The CDR3 contains 16 residues. Germline values: CDR1 KGHSH, CDR2 LQKENI. CDR3: CASSPPGLASYNEQFF. The CDR3, as DNA: TGTGCCAGCTCGCCACCGGGACTAGCTTCCTACAATGAGCAGTTCTTC.

The rearrangement uses TRBV19 and TRBJ2-1; perhaps TRBD1 as D (6 bases). Germline assignment: CDR1 LNHDA and CDR2 SQIVND (reference sequence). V lost 7 bases, J lost 4 bases, and 20 bases lay in between. This CDR3 has 16 amino acids. As DNA, the CDR3 is TGTGCCAGTAACCACCCCAGGGGAAGCCCATACAATGAGCAGTTCTTC. Encoded protein: CASNHPRGSPYNEQFF. The full variable domain, in which reference TRBV19 and TRBJ2-1 provide the parts outside the CDR3, is DGGITQSPKYLFRKEGQNVTLSCEQNLNHDAMYWYRQDPGQGLRLIYYSQIVNDFQKGDIAEGYSVSREKKESFPLTVTSAQKNPTAFYLCASNHPRGSPYNEQFFGPGTRLTVL.

Points on this clone: The same CDR3 can be traced to other DNA sequences in this sample. This chain links TRBV5-1 with TRBJ2-3, with D maybe TRBD2 (6 bases). V lost 0 bases and J lost 3, with 8 bases in between. The germline V gene encodes CDR1 SGHRS and CDR2 YFSETQ. The CDR3 totals 14 residues. The CDR3 DNA reads TGCGCCAGCAGCTTGGGGCTAGCGACAGATACGCAGTATTTT. Translating gives CASSLGLATDTQYF.

This clone turned up a few times. J is TRBJ2-5 and V is TRBV6-5; 9 nucleotides align to TRBD1. This CDR3 comprises 14 residues. Germline V gives CDR1 MNHEY, CDR2 SVGAGI. Trimming at V came to 6 bases and at J to 5 bases, leaving 7 bases not matched to a gene. CDR3 nucleotides: TGTGCCAGCAGCTTATACAGGGGGCGGGAGACCCAGTACTTC. Translated, it gives CASSLYRGRETQYF.

This clone appeared a few times. V is TRBV5-1 and J is TRBJ2-3, with D perhaps TRBD1 (6 bases). V lost 5 bases and J 7 bases, leaving 11 bases between the germline ends. This CDR3 contains 12 residues. CDR1 and CDR2 (germline): SGHRS, YFSETQ. This CDR3 is CASSSTGNTQYF. CDR3 nucleotide sequence: TGCGCCAGCAGTTCTACAGGGAATACGCAGTATTTT.

The rearrangement joins TRBV20-1 to TRBJ1-1; D might be TRBD1 (5 bases). This CDR3 is 11 amino acids long. CDR1 DFQATT and CDR2 SNEGSKA come from the germline V gene (reference sequence). V was pared by 5 bases and J by 10 bases, with 14 bases between. This CDR3 is CSALWDRRAFF. The CDR3 region has the DNA TGCAGTGCTCTTTGGGACCGACGAGCTTTCTTT.

The V gene is TRBV29-1, the J gene TRBJ1-1; D gene ambiguous. The CDR3 has 12 amino acids. The germline V gene encodes CDR1 SQVTM and CDR2 ANQGSEA. V gave up 7 bases and J gave up 0 bases, with 9 bases separating them. The CDR3 DNA reads TGCAGCGCCGAGGCCGTGAACACTGAAGCTTTCTTT. It encodes CSAEAVNTEAFF.

The V call is TRBV6-5, the J call TRBJ2-2, with 7 bases identical to TRBD1. Germline V gene lookup returns CDR1 MNHEY and CDR2 SVGAGI. V shed 3 bases and J 4 bases; nucleotides not matched to a gene: 5. CDR3 size: 15 residues. The DNA of the CDR3 is TGTGCCAGCAGTTATTCCCGGGACAGCACCGGGGAGCTGTTTTTT. Amino acids: CASSYSRDSTGELFF.

This clone was counted between two and nine times. This rearrangement joins TRBV29-1 to TRBJ1-1; D unclear. CDR3 length equals 15 residues. Trimming removed 1 base from V and 0 bases from J, with 12 bases in between. Germline V gene sequence: CDR1 SQVTM, CDR2 ANQGSEA. The DNA for the CDR3 is TGCAGCGTTGAAGGGCTCCTGCCGGTGAACACTGAAGCTTTCTTT. Amino acids: CSVEGLLPVNTEAFF.

About this clone itself: Germline is not matched at one junction end, which may reflect a read error. The V and J genes are TRBV4-3 and TRBJ2-2, with D perhaps matching TRBD1 (6 bases). Germline V gene sequence: CDR1 LGHNA, CDR2 YSLEER. The CDR3 runs to 16 residues. The CDR3 region has the DNA TGCGCCAGCAGCGAAGACAGGCGGCAGGACACCGGGGAGCTGTTTTTT. Translation: CASSEDRRQDTGELFF.

This clone was seen more than once but under ten times. The rearrangement links TRBV29-1 to TRBJ2-3, with unresolved D. CDR1 is SQVTM and CDR2 is ANQGSEA in the germline V gene. The CDR3 contains 13 residues. Trimming took off 4 bases at V and 2 bases at J, with 10 bases between the two ends. The CDR3 coding sequence is TGCAGCGTTGGGCCAGTGACCACAGATACGCAGTATTTT. Residues: CSVGPVTTDTQYF.